Listed below are T cell receptor beta chains from one sample, sequenced in a study of CD8+ T cells in alopecia areata. TCRdb's table, derived via immunoSEQ multiplex PCR, lists solely in-frame clones and lacks some. The table records about 150,000 clones, less than 65% of them present only once. The input for sequencing was CD8+ T cells sorted from blood, taken at week 0. Receptors were obtained from a human donor with alopecia areata. The CDR3 runs from the conserved cysteine through the conserved F or W. A D gene is named only where the DNA matches it firmly. Rows give clone size only sometimes, using once, few, many, or a class for an expanded clone.

j_gene,d_gene,abundance,v_gene,CDR3nt,CDR3aa
TRBJ2-4,TRBD1,-,TRBV30,TGTGCCTGGAATCCGGGACAGGGCTTAGCCAAAAACATTCAGTACTTC,CAWNPGQGLAKNIQYF
TRBJ2-5,TRBD1,-,TRBV12-5,TGTGCTAGTGGGACCGGGACAGAAGAGACCCAGTACTTC,CASGTGTEETQYF
TRBJ2-1,-,-,TRBV4-3,TGCGCCAGCAGCCAAGAAGAAGTCAACGGGAATGAGCAGTTCTTC,CASSQEEVNGNEQFF
TRBJ1-2,TRBD1,-,TRBV25-1,TGTGCCAGCAGTGAATCGGGGGACAGCCTCTATGGCTACACCTTC,CASSESGDSLYGYTF
TRBJ2-7,-,-,TRBV4-3,TGCGCCAGCAGCCTGGGGACGGAATTCTACGAGCAGTACTTC,CASSLGTEFYEQYF
TRBJ1-2,-,-,TRBV2,TGTGCCAGCAGACCGTTTGGGGCTTATGGCTACACCTTC,CASRPFGAYGYTF
TRBJ2-1,TRBD1,-,TRBV30,TGTGCCTGGAGTATCAGGCCGGGACAGGCGACCTACAATGAGCAGTTCTTC,CAWSIRPGQATYNEQFF
TRBJ2-1,-,-,TRBV7-8,TGTGCCAGCAGCTTTAGGGCTTCCTACAATGAGCAGTTCTTC,CASSFRASYNEQFF
TRBJ2-6,-,few,TRBV7-2,TGTGCCAGCAGCTTTGGGACGGGCTGGGCCAACGTCCTGACTTTC,CASSFGTGWANVLTF
TRBJ1-4,TRBD1,-,TRBV4-1,TGCGCCAGCAGCCATCCGGGACAGGGCCCTAATGAAAAACTGTTTTTT,CASSHPGQGPNEKLFF
TRBJ1-2,-,-,TRBV19,TGTGCCAGTACCCACGTGGGTGAAGGGGTGAACTATGGCTACACCTTC,CASTHVGEGVNYGYTF
TRBJ1-2,TRBD1,-,TRBV4-3,TGCGCCAGCAGCCCACAGGGGAGTTATGGCTACACCTTC,CASSPQGSYGYTF
TRBJ2-1,TRBD2,-,TRBV9,TGTGCCAGCAGCATCGCTGGCGGGGGGCCGATCAATGAGCAGTTCTTC,CASSIAGGGPINEQFF
TRBJ2-2,TRBD1,-,TRBV30,TGTGCCCTAACATCCCCGGGACAGGGATCTTTGAACACCGGGGAGCTGTTTTTT,CALTSPGQGSLNTGELFF
TRBJ2-7,-,few,TRBV19,TGTGCCAGTAGCGCCGGGACCCCGGCCTACGAGCAGTACTTC,CASSAGTPAYEQYF
TRBJ1-1,-,medium-sized,TRBV11-2,TGTGCCAGCAGCTTAGGCCCCGAAGCTTTCTTT,CASSLGPEAFF
TRBJ2-1,TRBD2,-,TRBV10-2,TGCGCCAGCAGGACTATTTACGGGGGGTCTGACAATGAGCAGTTCTTC,CASRTIYGGSDNEQFF
TRBJ2-5,-,-,TRBV14,TGTGCCAGCAGCCTGGGAGTGACCCAGTACTTC,CASSLGVTQYF
TRBJ2-2,-,-,TRBV2,TGTGCCAGCAGTGATCTTGGGACCGGGGAGCTGTTTTTT,CASSDLGTGELFF
TRBJ2-1,-,-,TRBV7-7,TGTGCCAGCAGCCGGTCGGACTATCGTGAGCAGTTCTTC,CASSRSDYREQFF
TRBJ2-7,-,-,TRBV4-3,TGCGCCAGCAGCCAGGACCTCGGTGGAAGGGTCTACGAGCAGTACTTC,CASSQDLGGRVYEQYF
TRBJ2-3,TRBD1,-,TRBV29-1,TGCAGCGTTGTTGGAGACAGGGCTAGCACAAATACGCAGTATTTT,CSVVGDRASTNTQYF
TRBJ1-1,TRBD1,-,TRBV29-1,TGCAGCGTTATGACAGGGGCCCGGGGTGAAGCTTTCTTT,CSVMTGARGEAFF
TRBJ2-3,TRBD2,-,TRBV2,TGTGCCAGCCGACCGGGGGGTACGCAGTATTTT,CASRPGGTQYF
TRBJ1-1,-,few,TRBV4-1,TGCGCCAGCAGCCAAGAAGGTCAGAGGAACACTGAAGCTTTCTTT,CASSQEGQRNTEAFF
TRBJ2-1,TRBD1,-,TRBV29-1,TGCAGCGTTATAAAGACAGGGGACAATGAGCAGTTCTTC,CSVIKTGDNEQFF
TRBJ1-5,-,few,TRBV9,TGTGCCAGCAGCGCTGAGGGACGGAGCAATCAGCCCCAGCATTTT,CASSAEGRSNQPQHF
TRBJ1-1,-,-,TRBV4-3,TGCGCCAGCAGCCAAGATTTAGGAGCGAACACTGAAGCTTTCTTT,CASSQDLGANTEAFF
TRBJ1-1,-,-,TRBV29-1,TGCAGCGTCAAGGCGAGGGCCGAAGCTTTCTTT,CSVKARAEAFF
TRBJ1-3,-,-,TRBV30,TGTGCCTGGACCCAGGACATGAGAAACACCATATATTTT,CAWTQDMRNTIYF
TRBJ2-7,TRBD1,-,TRBV30,TGTGCCTGGAGTGGATGGACAGGAAAATACGAGCAGTACTTC,CAWSGWTGKYEQYF
TRBJ2-7,-,-,TRBV15,TGTGCCACCAGCAGAGACGGCTTGTCCTACGAGCAGTACTTC,CATSRDGLSYEQYF
TRBJ1-6,TRBD1,-,TRBV27,TGTGCCAGCAGTTCGACAGGGGTAGGAGGTATTTCACCCCTCCACTTT,CASSSTGVGGISPLHF
TRBJ1-1,-,many,TRBV19,TGTGCCAGTAGTATAGGGGACGGAGTTTCAATGAACACTGAAGCTTTCTTT,CASSIGDGVSMNTEAFF
TRBJ2-1,TRBD1,-,TRBV4-3,TGCGCCAGCAGCCACCAGGGGGCGAACAATGAGCAGTTCTTC,CASSHQGANNEQFF
TRBJ2-1,-,-,TRBV5-6,TGTGCCAGCAGCTTGTTTGATGGCAGATACAATGAGCAGTTCTTC,CASSLFDGRYNEQFF
TRBJ1-1,TRBD1,few,TRBV29-1,TGCAGCGTTACCACGGACAGGCTTGGGAAGGGGGACACTGAAGCTTTCTTT,CSVTTDRLGKGDTEAFF
TRBJ2-3,-,-,TRBV10-3,TGTGCCATCAGTGAAAAGGGGTTAGATACGCAGTATTTT,CAISEKGLDTQYF
TRBJ2-5,-,-,TRBV25-1,TGTGCCAGCAGTGTGGGGAAAGAGACCCAGTACTTC,CASSVGKETQYF
TRBJ1-2,TRBD1,-,TRBV19,TGTGCCAGTACACTCACCCACTTGACGACGGGACAGTCTTACTATGGCTACACCTTC,CASTLTHLTTGQSYYGYTF
TRBJ1-1,-,-,TRBV2,TGTGCCAGCACGGACCTAAACACTGAAGCTTTCTTT,CASTDLNTEAFF